The present entry profiles one T cell receptor beta chain with its context. Its cognate antigen is unknown. This sample was included in a study of blood T cells in healthy people across ages. The second PCR ran roughly 6 to 11 cycles with a sample-barcoded 5' primer and J-beta primers. Carrying 12 random nucleotides, a template-switch adaptor labeled each individual cDNA molecule. MiXCR, run by TCRdb on the 5' RACE reads, gives a single entry per CDR3 protein. The top ten clones hold about 11% of a sample with around 1.5 million distinct CDR3 sequences, around 36% of them seen once. Study results and caveats: Comparison with aged donors showed that long-lived donors had more naive CD4+ cells and higher diversity.

Unmatched junction bases numbered 3, after V lost 8 bases and J lost 4 bases. The CDR3 is 13 residues long. CDR1 MNHNS and CDR2 SASEGT come from the germline V gene. Russia was home to the donors, healthy Caucasian individuals aged roughly 6 to 95. Each donor gave about 9.3 milliliters of peripheral blood. The sequenced sample was blood. The sequence came from a woman aged 30 to 39 in good health. This sequence joins TRBV6-1 and TRBJ1-5; 9 nucleotides match TRBD1. CDR3 nucleotides: TGTGCCAGCGGGGGGACAGGGAATCAGCCCCAGCATTTT. Translating it yields CASGGTGNQPQHF.